The 17 T cell receptor beta chains below come from one sample, sequenced in a study of blood T cell repertoires in COVID-19. TCRdb's table, derived via immunoSEQ multiplex PCR, lists solely in-frame clones and lacks some. The sample includes approximately 70,000 clones, about four fifths of them seen just once. Material for sequencing was peripheral blood. The receptor source for this set is a woman aged 70-85 years with acute or convalescent COVID-19.

This clone came up a few times. The V gene is TRBV2, the J gene TRBJ2-5; D uncertain. CDR1 is SNHLY and CDR2 is FYNNEI in the germline V gene. V lost 7 bases, J lost 2 bases, and 17 bases lay in between. CDR3 length: 15 amino acids. The CDR3: CASKNTHLPQETQYF. The CDR3 bases are TGTGCCAGCAAAAACACCCATTTACCACAAGAGACCCAGTACTTC.

The chain uses TRBV19 and TRBJ2-5; D remains ambiguous. Germline CDR1 and CDR2: LNHDA and SQIVND (reference sequence). Trimming removed 2 bases at V and 5 bases at J, with 6 bases between. This CDR3 is built from 12 residues. DNA for the CDR3: TGTGCCAGTAGTATATCAATGGAGACCCAGTACTTC. Amino acid sequence: CASSISMETQYF.

V is TRBV12-5 and J is TRBJ2-1, with TRBD1 matching 9 bases. CDR3 length: 15 residues. CDR1 and CDR2 (germline): LGHNT, FRNRAP. V lost 5 bases and J lost 8; bases outside the gene matches: 10. CDR3 nucleotide sequence: TGTGCTAGTGGTACATCAGGACAGGGGCCATATGAGCAGTTCTTC. Its protein is CASGTSGQGPYEQFF.

The rearrangement links TRBV30 to TRBJ2-1, with D unresolved. Germline-derived CDR1 and CDR2 are GTSNPN and SVGIG (reference sequence). Trimming cost V 3 bases and J 0 bases, with 9 bases left between them. The CDR3 is 14 residues long. Here the CDR3 reads CAWSYLSSYNEQFF. The CDR3, as DNA: TGTGCCTGGAGCTACCTGAGCTCCTACAATGAGCAGTTCTTC.

V usage is TRBV18 and J usage is TRBJ2-2; 12 bases align to TRBD1. Germline CDR1 KGHSH, CDR2 LQKENI. V lost 0 bases and J lost 5; bases outside the gene matches: 4. The CDR3 totals 17 residues. The CDR3 here is CASSPPGQGASTGELFF. For the CDR3, the DNA is TGTGCCAGCTCACCACCGGGACAGGGGGCTTCGACCGGGGAGCTGTTTTTT.

The rearrangement links TRBV19 to TRBJ1-1; TRBD1 is a possible D gene (5 bases). The length of the CDR3 is 13 residues. Germline V gives CDR1 LNHDA, CDR2 SQIVND (reference sequence). Trimming removed 3 bases at V and 4 bases at J, with 9 bases between. CDR3: CASSMGPLTEAFF. Written as DNA, the CDR3 is TGTGCCAGTAGTATGGGGCCCCTCACTGAAGCTTTCTTT.

The V call is TRBV6-6, the J call TRBJ2-5; TRBD2 agrees at 8 bases. The length of the CDR3 is 14 residues. After removal of 7 bases from V and 2 bases from J, the junction contained 6 bases not matched to a gene. Per the germline V gene, CDR1 is MNHNY and CDR2 is SVGAGI (reference sequence). The CDR3 region has the DNA TGTGCCAGCACGCGGGGGGTCCATCAAGAGACCCAGTACTTC. Encoded protein: CASTRGVHQETQYF.

This clone has at least ten counts. The chain links TRBV7-2 to TRBJ2-3; D is unresolved. CDR1 is SGHTA, CDR2 FQGNSA, per germline. Trimming removed 3 bases at V and 2 bases at J, with 12 bases between. The CDR3 has 15 amino acids. CDR3 nucleotide sequence: TGTGCCAGCAGCTTTATGATTGACACCACAGATACGCAGTATTTT. Encoded protein: CASSFMIDTTDTQYF.

The chain uses TRBV4-1 and TRBJ2-3, with 11 bases matching TRBD2. V trimming: 0 bases; J trimming: 2 bases; junction bases outside the gene matches: 7. This CDR3 is 18 amino acids long. Germline V gene data show CDR1 as MGHRA and CDR2 as YSYEKL. Here the CDR3 reads CASSQDLTSGGDTDTQYF. CDR3 DNA sequence: TGCGCCAGCAGCCAAGATTTAACTAGCGGGGGAGACACAGATACGCAGTATTTT.

This clone occurred a few times. J is TRBJ1-2 and V is TRBV5-1, with unresolved D. CDR1 is SGHRS, CDR2 YFSETQ, per germline. V was shortened by 4 bases and J by 0 bases, with 10 bases between the two germline ends. This CDR3 is 14 amino acids long. CDR3 sequence: CASSVTPTNYGYTF. DNA of the CDR3: TGCGCCAGCAGCGTAACCCCTACTAACTATGGCTACACCTTC.

This clone was observed once. The rearrangement joins TRBV28 to TRBJ1-1; 8 bases are a match to TRBD1. Germline CDR1 and CDR2: MDHEN and SYDVKM. This CDR3 is built from 16 residues. V lost 3 bases, J lost 3 bases, and 9 bases stayed unmatched. The CDR3 region is CASSLAGGVMDTEAFF. In DNA form, the CDR3 reads TGTGCCAGCAGTTTGGCAGGGGGCGTGATGGACACTGAAGCTTTCTTT.

The count of this clone is one. V gene TRBV12-3 or TRBV12-4 combines with J gene TRBJ2-7, with D hard to call. The CDR3 totals 13 residues. V lost 4 bases to trimming and J lost 0 bases, with 7 bases between them. The CDR3 DNA reads TGTGCCAGCAGTTCCCTGGCCTCCTACGAGCAGTACTTC. It encodes CASSSLASYEQYF.

The table lists this clone with a few counts. The chain carries TRBV19 and TRBJ1-5; weak D call: TRBD1 (6 bases). This CDR3 is built from 16 residues. Germline lookup yields CDR1 LNHDA and CDR2 SQIVND (reference sequence). Between the trimmed V and J ends, which lost 7 bases and 2 bases, there was a span of 18 bases. The CDR3 DNA is TGTGCCAGTACCAAATCAGGGGCCGGGGGCAATCAGCCCCAGCATTTT. It encodes CASTKSGAGGNQPQHF.

The chain links TRBV11-2 to TRBJ2-1; tentative D call: TRBD2 (5 bases). Trimming removed 5 bases from V and 7 bases from J, with 15 bases in between. CDR1 and CDR2 from the germline V gene are SGHAT and FQNNGV. The CDR3 totals 14 residues. CDR3 DNA sequence: TGTGCCAGCAGCGAGGAGACCTGGAGGAATGAGCAGTTCTTC. Residues: CASSEETWRNEQFF.

V gene TRBV19 combines with J gene TRBJ2-3; 9 bases agree with TRBD2. Germline V CDR1 and CDR2: LNHDA, SQIVND (reference sequence). The junction had 9 bases not matched to a gene; V was cut back by 5 bases and J by 6 bases. This CDR3 comprises 15 residues. CDR3 residues: CASSYNSGGWDTQYF. In DNA, the CDR3 is TGTGCCAGTAGTTACAATAGCGGGGGCTGGGATACGCAGTATTTT.

The chain has TRBV28 and TRBJ2-3; maybe TRBD1 (5 bases). The CDR3 consists of 15 residues. The ends were cut back, 1 base at V and 4 bases at J, with 12 bases in the middle. CDR1 is MDHEN and CDR2 is SYDVKM in the germline V gene. The CDR3 here is CASSLSSQGPDTQYF. Here the CDR3 DNA reads TGTGCCAGCAGTTTATCAAGCCAGGGTCCAGATACGCAGTATTTT.

The genes are TRBV28 and TRBJ1-5; 10 bases are shared with TRBD1. With 4 bases clipped from V and 7 bases from J, the junction kept 16 bases outside the gene matches. The CDR3 consists of 18 residues. Germline CDR1 and CDR2: MDHEN and SYDVKM. The CDR3 protein is CASSSPSPGTGVDQPQHF. Here the CDR3 DNA reads TGTGCCAGCAGTTCCCCGTCACCCGGGACAGGGGTGGACCAGCCCCAGCATTTT.